What follows are 8 T cell receptor beta chains derived from one specimen sequenced in a study of cytomegalovirus exposure and HLA in healthy donors. PCR used 60 Vbeta primers and 13 Jbeta primers. Profiling relied on immunoSEQ multiplex PCR, and the TCRdb table lists in-frame clones only, not all of them. This table has 130,000 to 150,000 clones, roughly 79% appearing once. Sequenced sample: PBMCs. These receptors originate from a male donor in good health and CMV-seronegative.

The V call is TRBV11-2, the J call TRBJ1-4, with D perhaps TRBD1 (5 bases). Germline CDR1 reads SGHAT; CDR2 reads FQNNGV. V lost 5 bases and J lost 6, with 19 bases in between. The CDR3 is 16 amino acids. In DNA, the CDR3 is TGTGCCAGCAGCCAAATATGGGGGGGGAGCGATGAAAAACTGTTTTTT. It encodes CASSQIWGGSDEKLFF.

In the case of this clone: The junction differs from germline at one of its ends, possibly a read error. The chain is built from TRBV19 and TRBJ1-2; no definite D call. Germline loops: CDR1 LNHDA, CDR2 SQIVND (reference sequence). The CDR3 loop spans 11 amino acids. CDR3 loop: CAQEREPGFAF. The CDR3 DNA is TGTGCCCAAGAGAGGGAGCCGGGCTTCGCCTTC.

The chain couples TRBV29-1 to TRBJ1-1; D is unclear. The CDR3 loop spans 14 amino acids. From germline, CDR1 is SQVTM and CDR2 ANQGSEA. The V and J ends lost 2 bases and 2 bases respectively, with 12 bases between them. The CDR3 nucleotides are TGCAGCGTTGAAAACCCTCCCGGTAACACTGAAGCTTTCTTT. It is translated as CSVENPPGNTEAFF.

The chain uses TRBV6-1 and TRBJ2-7; possible D gene TRBD2, 6 bases. This CDR3 spans 12 amino acids. V dropped 4 bases and J dropped 6 bases, with 10 bases sitting between them. Per germline, CDR1 MNHNS and CDR2 SASEGT. CDR3 loop: CASSVLGGEQYF. CDR3 sequence (DNA): TGTGCCAGCAGTGTCCTCGGGGGCGAGCAGTACTTC.

This clone has only a few counts. The chain carries TRBV30 and TRBJ1-5, with 10 bases fitting TRBD1. Germline trimming cut 3 bases from V and 4 bases from J; bases unmatched to any gene: 6. CDR1 and CDR2 (germline): GTSNPN, SVGIG (reference sequence). This CDR3 has 15 amino acids. The CDR3 loop is CAWSGGTGDNQPQHF. CDR3 sequence (DNA): TGTGCCTGGAGCGGGGGGACAGGGGATAATCAGCCCCAGCATTTT.

This clone occurred once. V is TRBV29-1 and J is TRBJ2-2, with D possibly TRBD2 on 5 matching bases. The CDR3 covers 12 residues. In germline, CDR1 is SQVTM, CDR2 ANQGSEA. V lost 3 bases, J lost 6 bases, and 8 bases lay in between. The CDR3 is CSVDSAAGELFF. The CDR3 DNA reads TGCAGCGTTGATAGCGCTGCCGGGGAGCTGTTTTTT.

The CDR3 protein is CASSPGTGSYNEQFF. The CDR3 nucleotides are TGTGCCAGCTCCCCCGGGACAGGGTCCTACAATGAGCAGTTCTTC. The V call is TRBV18, the J call TRBJ2-1; 9 bases map to TRBD1. Germline trimming cut 6 bases from V and 1 base from J; bases unmatched to any gene: 4. Germline V CDR1 and CDR2: KGHSH, LQKENI. The CDR3 has 15 amino acids.

DNA for the CDR3: TGTGCCAGCAGTGTACAGGGGAGGCAGACCCAGTACTTC. This translates into CASSVQGRQTQYF. This rearrangement joins TRBV6-1 to TRBJ2-5, with a weak D call TRBD1 (7 bases). Germline CDR1 and CDR2: MNHNS and SASEGT. This CDR3 contains 13 residues. The V gene lost 4 bases and the J gene lost 6 bases, with 12 bases spanning the gap.